The next 13 T cell receptor beta chains were all read from a single sample in a study of beta chain features in type 1 diabetes. No antigen has been identified for these receptors. The entirety of the isolated RNA underwent reverse transcription, so expressed TCRB transcripts were sequenced. Sequencing used immunoSEQ multiplex PCR; TCRdb keeps in-frame clones, though not all of them. The sample contains 100,000 to 150,000 clones, 9% of which appear only once. General study results and limits: Shorter TCRB CDR3s, moderately but significantly so, were found in Type 1 diabetes patients in all four CD4+ subsets.

The sequencing input was central memory CD4+ T cells from blood. These receptors were collected from a man aged 25 to 40 with type 1 diabetes.

Only a few counts were recorded for this clone. This rearrangement joins TRBV2 to TRBJ2-2, with D possibly TRBD2 on 5 matching bases. With 7 bases removed from V and 1 base from J, the gap between germline ends came to 13 bases. The germline CDR1 and CDR2 sequences are SNHLY and FYNNEI. The CDR3 extends over 15 amino acids. Written as DNA, the CDR3 is TGTGCCAGCACGCTGGAAGGAGGGAACACCGGGGAGCTGTTTTTT. It yields the protein CASTLEGGNTGELFF.

The gene calls are TRBV15 and TRBJ1-1; a possible D gene is TRBD1 (5 bases). From germline, CDR1 is LNHNV and CDR2 YYDKDF (reference sequence). Trimming removed 0 bases from V and 11 bases from J, with 13 bases in between. The CDR3 has 13 amino acids. The CDR3 loop reads CATSRDRGDDAFF. The DNA for the CDR3 is TGTGCCACCAGCAGAGATCGGGGGGACGACGCTTTCTTT.

This clone has just a few counts. The V call is TRBV7-2, the J call TRBJ2-3; 11 bases align to TRBD2. Germline CDR1 SGHTA, CDR2 FQGNSA. V shed 3 bases and J 1 base; nucleotides not matched to a gene: 3. This CDR3 comprises 16 residues. The CDR3 region is CASSLVAGGGTDTQYF. CDR3 coding DNA: TGTGCCAGCAGCTTGGTAGCGGGGGGGGGCACAGATACGCAGTATTTT.

This clone was found a few times. The chain combines TRBV7-2 with TRBJ2-1, with TRBD2 identical over 9 bases. CDR3 length: 14 amino acids. Per the germline V gene, CDR1 is SGHTA and CDR2 is FQGNSA. J lost 12 bases, V lost 0 bases, and 6 bases had no gene match. CDR3 sequence (DNA): TGTGCCAGCAGCTTAGCGCTTGCGGGGGGGCGGCAGTTCTTC. Encoded protein: CASSLALAGGRQFF.

This clone showed up many times. The chain links TRBV7-2 to TRBJ1-5, with TRBD1 matching 8 bases. V was pared by 5 bases and J by 5 bases, with 2 bases of the junction left unmatched. The CDR3 sequence is 13 residues long. Germline CDR1 reads SGHTA; CDR2 reads FQGNSA. This CDR3 is CASSPDRDQPQHF. The CDR3 region has the DNA TGTGCCAGCAGCCCGGACAGGGATCAGCCCCAGCATTTT.

V and J are TRBV5-4 and TRBJ2-7; D remains ambiguous. Trimming removed 2 bases from V and 11 bases from J, with 11 bases in between. The CDR3 consists of 11 residues. CDR1 is SGHNT, CDR2 YYREEE, per germline (reference sequence). The CDR3 nucleotides are TGTGCCAGCAGCTTTGAGGAAAAAGAGTACTTC. Translated, it gives CASSFEEKEYF.

The J gene is TRBJ2-5, the V gene TRBV5-1; 7 bases are shared with TRBD2. Trimming took 0 bases from V and 7 from J; bases not matched to a gene: 12. CDR1 is SGHRS, CDR2 YFSETQ, per germline. The CDR3 loop spans 16 amino acids. The CDR3: CASSLVSSGKRGTQYF. The CDR3 region has the DNA TGCGCCAGCAGCTTGGTCTCTAGCGGAAAAAGAGGGACCCAGTACTTC.

This clone was recorded a few times. The chain joins TRBV5-6 to TRBJ2-4; a weak D match, TRBD1 (5 bases). The germline gives CDR1 SGHDT, CDR2 YYEEEE. Between the trimmed V and J ends, which lost 6 bases and 0 bases, there was a span of 10 bases. There are 14 residues in the CDR3. This chain's CDR3 is CASKAGPAKNIQYF. CDR3 DNA: TGTGCCAGCAAGGCAGGGCCAGCCAAAAACATTCAGTACTTC.

V usage is TRBV28 and J usage is TRBJ2-7; 9 bases match TRBD1. CDR1 MDHEN and CDR2 SYDVKM come from the germline V gene. V was pared by 2 bases and J by 5 bases, with 7 bases of the junction left unmatched. This CDR3 is 15 amino acids long. The CDR3 protein is CASSLGGQGSNEQYF. CDR3 DNA sequence: TGTGCCAGCAGTTTAGGCGGACAGGGGAGCAACGAGCAGTACTTC. Combining the CDR3 with reference TRBV28 and TRBJ2-7 gives the whole variable domain DVKVTQSSRYLVKRTGEKVFLECVQDMDHENMFWYRQDPGLGLRLIYFSYDVKMKEKGDIPEGYSVSREKKERFSLILESASTNQTSMYLCASSLGGQGSNEQYFGPGTRLTVT.

There are a few counts of this clone. The chain joins TRBV11-3 to TRBJ1-1; D is possibly TRBD1 (6 bases). CDR3 length equals 14 residues. Germline CDR1 is SGHNT and CDR2 is YENEEA. The ends were cut back, 5 bases at V and 3 bases at J, with 13 bases in the middle. CDR3 amino acids: CASSLREGDTEAFF. DNA of the CDR3: TGTGCCAGCAGCCTACGGGAGGGGGACACTGAAGCTTTCTTT. Supplemented by reference TRBV11-3 and TRBJ1-1, the full variable domain reads EAGVVQSPRYKIIEKKQPVAFWCNPISGHNTLYWYLQNLGQGPELLIRYENEEAVDDSQLPKDRFSAERLKGVDSTLKIQPAELGDSAVYLCASSLREGDTEAFFGQGTRLTVV.

The CDR3 protein is CASSPHRVSYNEQFF. CDR3 sequence (DNA): TGTGCCAGCAGTCCTCACAGGGTAAGCTACAATGAGCAGTTCTTC. This chain uses TRBV7-2 with TRBJ2-1; D perhaps matches TRBD1 (6 bases). Germline V gene data show CDR1 as SGHTA and CDR2 as FQGNSA. The CDR3 spans 15 residues. V was trimmed by 6 bases and J by 3 bases, leaving 15 bases between them.

This clone turned up a few times. The chain employs TRBV7-9 and TRBJ1-4; 8 nucleotides match TRBD1. The CDR3 is made up of 16 amino acids. Germline CDR1 is SEHNR and CDR2 is FQNEAQ (reference sequence). V was clipped by 8 bases and J by 8 bases; unmatched bases: 16. The CDR3 nucleotides are TGTGCCAGCCTCACGACAGCGGGGACAGGTTCAGAAAAACTGTTTTTT. It is translated as CASLTTAGTGSEKLFF. Full variable domain (outside the CDR3, taken from reference TRBV7-9 and TRBJ1-4): DTGVSQNPRHKITKRGQNVTFRCDPISEHNRLYWYRQTLGQGPEFLTYFQNEAQLEKSRLLSDRFSAERPKGSFSTLEIQRTEQGDSAMYLCASLTTAGTGSEKLFFGSGTQLSVL.

The chain uses TRBV6-5 and TRBJ2-4, with TRBD1 as a possible D gene (6 bases). This CDR3 comprises 15 residues. Trimming stripped 2 bases from V and 6 bases from J, with 14 bases between. The germline V gene has CDR1 MNHEY and CDR2 SVGAGI. CDR3 DNA: TGTGCCAGCAGTTACGGGGCACAGGGCGGAAACATTCAGTACTTC. Amino acids: CASSYGAQGGNIQYF.